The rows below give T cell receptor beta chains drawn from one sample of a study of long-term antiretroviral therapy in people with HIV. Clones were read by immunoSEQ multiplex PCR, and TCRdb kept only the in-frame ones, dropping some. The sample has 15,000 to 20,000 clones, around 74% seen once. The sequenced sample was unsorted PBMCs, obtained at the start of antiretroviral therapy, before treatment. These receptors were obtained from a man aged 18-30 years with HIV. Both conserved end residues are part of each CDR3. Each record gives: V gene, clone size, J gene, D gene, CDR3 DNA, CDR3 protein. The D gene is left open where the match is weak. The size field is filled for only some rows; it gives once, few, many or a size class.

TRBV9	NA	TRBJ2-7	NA	TGTGCCAGCAGCCCGAGGGACACTACCTACGAGCAGTACTTC	CASSPRDTTYEQYF
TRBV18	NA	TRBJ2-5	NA	TGTGCCAGCTCACCACTTAGGGGCAGCCAAGAGACCCAGTACTTC	CASSPLRGSQETQYF
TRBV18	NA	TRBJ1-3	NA	TGTGCCAGCTCACCTATGGGTAGCTCTGGAAACACCATATATTTT	CASSPMGSSGNTIYF
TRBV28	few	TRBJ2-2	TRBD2	TGTGCCAGCAGCTGGGCGGGGGGCACCGGGGAGCTGTTTTTT	CASSWAGGTGELFF
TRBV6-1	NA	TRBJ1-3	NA	TGTGCCTGCGCGGGTTCTAGCTCTGGAAACACCATATATTTT	CACAGSSSGNTIYF
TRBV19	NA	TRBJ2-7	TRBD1	TGTGCCAGTAGTATAGGAGGGACAGGGGTTTACTCTGAGGAGCAGTACTTC	CASSIGGTGVYSEEQYF
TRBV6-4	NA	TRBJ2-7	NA	TGTGCCAGCAGGCGAAACAGGCTGGTTCCGCTTACCACTACTTACGAGCAGTACTTC	CASRRNRLVPLTTTYEQYF
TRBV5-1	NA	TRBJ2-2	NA	TGCGCCAGCAGCCTTATTCCCGGGAAGAACACCGGGGAGCTGTTTTTT	CASSLIPGKNTGELFF
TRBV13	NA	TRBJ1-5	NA	TGTGCCAGCAGCGTCAGGGATCAGCCCCAGCATTTT	CASSVRDQPQHF
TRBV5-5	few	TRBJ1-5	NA	TGTGCCAGCAGCTTCCGCCAGGGCGGTAATCAGCCCCAGCATTTT	CASSFRQGGNQPQHF
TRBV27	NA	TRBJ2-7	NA	TGTGCCAGCAGCCCGCGGAGGGTTGGCGAGCAGTACTTC	CASSPRRVGEQYF
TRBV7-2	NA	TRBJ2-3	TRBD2	TGTGCCAGCAGCTTAGTGGTTCTTAGCGGGAGTTTCCTAGATACGCAGTATTTT	CASSLVVLSGSFLDTQYF
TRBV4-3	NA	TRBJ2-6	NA	TGCGCCAGCAGCCAAGATTGGAGCTCTGGGGCCAACGTCCTGACTTTC	CASSQDWSSGANVLTF
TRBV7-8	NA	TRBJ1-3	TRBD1	TGTGCCAGCAGCCTAAGGACAGGGCGCTCCGACTCTGGAAACACCATATATTTT	CASSLRTGRSDSGNTIYF
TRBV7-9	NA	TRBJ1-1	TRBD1	TGTGCCAGCAGCCCTAAGGACAGGCACACTGAAGCTTTCTTT	CASSPKDRHTEAFF
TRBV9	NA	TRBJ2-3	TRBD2	TGTGCCAGCACGGGAGGGCCACGCCTTAGCACAGATACGCAGTATTTT	CASTGGPRLSTDTQYF
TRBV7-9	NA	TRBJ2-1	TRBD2	TGTGCCAGCAGCACTAGCGGGAGACCCGATGAGCAGTTCTTC	CASSTSGRPDEQFF
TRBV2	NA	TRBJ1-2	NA	TGTGCCAGCAGTGAAGTCACCAACTATGGCTACACCTTC	CASSEVTNYGYTF
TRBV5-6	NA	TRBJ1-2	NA	TGTGCCAGCAGCTTGGATCGGAGGGGCCGAAATAACTATGGCTACACCTTC	CASSLDRRGRNNYGYTF
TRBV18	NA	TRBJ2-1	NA	TGTGCCAGCTCATCGCGACAGTTGACCTACAATGAGCAGTTCTTC	CASSSRQLTYNEQFF
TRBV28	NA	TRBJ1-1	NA	TGTGCCAGCCAAACGCAGGTGGGGGCGAGCACTGAAGCTTTCTTT	CASQTQVGASTEAFF
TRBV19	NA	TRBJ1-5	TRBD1	TGTGCCAGTAGTATTTGGGGAGGACAGGGGGGTTTTCAGCCCCAGCATTTT	CASSIWGGQGGFQPQHF
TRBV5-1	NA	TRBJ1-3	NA	TGCGCCAGCAGCCTTGCTACAGCTGGAAACACCATATATTTT	CASSLATAGNTIYF
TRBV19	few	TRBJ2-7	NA	TGTGCCAGTAGTATAATATACGGGCAGGTCTACGAGCAGTACTTC	CASSIIYGQVYEQYF
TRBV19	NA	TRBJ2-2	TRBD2	TGTGCCAGTAAATTCCCAGCGGGAGATACCGGGGAGCTGTTTTTT	CASKFPAGDTGELFF
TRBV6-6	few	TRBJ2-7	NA	TGTGCCAGCAGTCCCGGTGGGAGCGCCTACGAGCAGTACTTC	CASSPGGSAYEQYF
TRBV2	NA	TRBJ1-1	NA	TGTGCCAGCAGTGGGTTGGGGATCGGGACTGAAGCTTTCTTT	CASSGLGIGTEAFF
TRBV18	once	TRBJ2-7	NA	TGTGCCAGCTCACTCATAGGGCGCCCCTCCTACGAGCAGTACTTC	CASSLIGRPSYEQYF
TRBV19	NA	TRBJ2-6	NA	TGTGCCAGTAGCGTTACAGGAGGTAGCGGGGCCAACGTCCTGACTTTC	CASSVTGGSGANVLTF